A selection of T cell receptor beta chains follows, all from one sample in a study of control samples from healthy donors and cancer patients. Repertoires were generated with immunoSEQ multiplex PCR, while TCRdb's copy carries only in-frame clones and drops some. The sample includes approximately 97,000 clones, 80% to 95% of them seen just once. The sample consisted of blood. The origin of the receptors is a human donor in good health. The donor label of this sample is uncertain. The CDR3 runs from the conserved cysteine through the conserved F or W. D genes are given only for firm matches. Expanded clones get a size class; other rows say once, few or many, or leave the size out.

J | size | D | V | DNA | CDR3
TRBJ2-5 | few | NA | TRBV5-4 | TGTGCCAGCAGCGCGGGACAGCAACAAGAGACCCAGTACTTC | CASSAGQQQETQYF
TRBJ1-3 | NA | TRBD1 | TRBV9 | TGTGCCAGCAGCGTAGAGGTTGGGACAGGGGGAAACACCATATATTTT | CASSVEVGTGGNTIYF
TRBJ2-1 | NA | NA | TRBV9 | TGTGCCAGCAGCGTAAGTACTTACTGGAGCTCCTACAATGAGCAGTTCTTC | CASSVSTYWSSYNEQFF
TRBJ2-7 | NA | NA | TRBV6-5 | TGTGCCAGCAGGGCGGTCGGGAGATCTTACGAGCAGTACTTC | CASRAVGRSYEQYF
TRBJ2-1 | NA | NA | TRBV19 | TGTGCCAGTAGTATCCGATGGGAGGATGGTTTTTCCTACAATGAGCAGTTCTTC | CASSIRWEDGFSYNEQFF
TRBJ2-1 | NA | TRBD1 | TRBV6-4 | TGTGCCAGCAGTCCGGACAGGGGGAGGAATGAGCAGTTCTTC | CASSPDRGRNEQFF
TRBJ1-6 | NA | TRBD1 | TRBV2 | TGTGCCAGCAGTGGGACCCGACTCCGACAGGGGGTTAATTCACCCCTCCACTTT | CASSGTRLRQGVNSPLHF
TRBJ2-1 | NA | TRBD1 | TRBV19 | TGTGCCAGTAGACCCAAGGGGGCGCGGGAGCAGTTCTTC | CASRPKGAREQFF
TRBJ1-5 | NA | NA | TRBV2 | TGTGCCAGCAGTGAAGCGCTGAAGGCGGATCAGCCCCAGCATTTT | CASSEALKADQPQHF
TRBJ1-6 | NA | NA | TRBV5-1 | TGCGCCAGCAGGCGGGGGGGTACAGATTCACCCCTCCACTTT | CASRRGGTDSPLHF
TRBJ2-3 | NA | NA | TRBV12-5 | TGTGCTAGTGGTTTGGGACTTATGTCCGCAGATACGCAGTATTTT | CASGLGLMSADTQYF
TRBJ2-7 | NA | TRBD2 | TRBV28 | TGTGCCAGCAGTTTCGGACTAGCGGGACGCTACGAGCAGTACTTC | CASSFGLAGRYEQYF
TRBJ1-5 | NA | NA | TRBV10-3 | TGTGCCATCAGTGGTGTTAGTGGTCAGCCCCAGCATTTT | CAISGVSGQPQHF
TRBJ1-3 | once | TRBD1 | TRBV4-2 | TGTGCCAGCAGCCAAGGAGACAGGGTCAAGGACACCATATATTTT | CASSQGDRVKDTIYF
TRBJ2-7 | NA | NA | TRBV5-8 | TGTGCCAGCAGCTTGCCGCGCGAGCAGTACTTC | CASSLPREQYF
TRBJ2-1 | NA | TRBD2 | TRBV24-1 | TGTGCCACCAGTGATAGGACTAGCTCCTACAATGAGCAGTTCTTC | CATSDRTSSYNEQFF
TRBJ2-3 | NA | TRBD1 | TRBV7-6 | TGTGCCAGCAGCTCACAGGGGTCCCAAGGGGATACGCAGTATTTT | CASSSQGSQGDTQYF
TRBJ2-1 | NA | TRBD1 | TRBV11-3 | TGTGCCAGCAGCTTTCGTACAGGGGGTTTATACAATGAGCAGTTCTTC | CASSFRTGGLYNEQFF
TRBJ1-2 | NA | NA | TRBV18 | TGTGCCAGCTCACCAGCTCGTTTGAGGGGCTACACCTTC | CASSPARLRGYTF
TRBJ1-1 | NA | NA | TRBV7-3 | TGTGCCAGCAGCTTAAGGGGGAACACTGAAGCTTTCTTT | CASSLRGNTEAFF
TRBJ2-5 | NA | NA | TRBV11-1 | TGTGCCAGCAGCTCCCAGGGCCCAGAGACCCAGTACTTC | CASSSQGPETQYF
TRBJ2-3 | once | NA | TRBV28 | TGTGCCAGCACCCCCGGGGGATCTAGCACAGATACGCAGTATTTT | CASTPGGSSTDTQYF
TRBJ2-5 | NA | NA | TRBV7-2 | TGTGCCAGCAGCCTCGGTATGGGACTCAAAGGGACCCAGTACTTC | CASSLGMGLKGTQYF
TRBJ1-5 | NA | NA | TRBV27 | TGTGCCAGCAGTTTAGGTGGCGGTAATCAGCCCCAGCATTTT | CASSLGGGNQPQHF
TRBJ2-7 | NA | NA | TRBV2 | TGTGCCAGCACTTGGACACCGCCGGGAAACGAGCAGTACTTC | CASTWTPPGNEQYF